The clone carrying this T cell receptor (beta chain) was detected only a few times. The data belong to a study of T cells in Graves' hyperthyroidism and ophthalmopathy. The CDR3 length is 16 residues. J was trimmed by 5 bases and V by 2 bases; bases with no gene match: 8. Germline V gene lookup returns CDR1 LGHNA and CDR2 YSLEER. Amplification targeted TCR beta CDR3 regions from RNA transcripts. When the TCR CDR3 underwent first-round RT-PCR, the HTBI primer set was used. TCRdb recomputed calls from the multiplex PCR reads with MiXCR, one row per CDR3 protein. The sample carries about 660,000 distinct CDR3 sequences, 40% to 55% recorded once.

V gene TRBV4-3 combines with J gene TRBJ2-5; 10 positions agree with TRBD2. The receptor was isolated from an adult man with Graves' disease, either hyperthyroidism or ophthalmopathy (not recorded which). Sequencing was performed on peripheral blood or thyroid tissue (not recorded which). In DNA form, the CDR3 reads TGCGCCAGCAGCCAACCTAGCGGGAGAGCTCCGGAGACCCAGTACTTC. This translates into CASSQPSGRAPETQYF.